These 30 T cell receptor beta chains were all obtained from the same sample, sequenced in a study. TCRdb used MiXCR to reprocess the RT-PCR reads, holding one entry per CDR3 protein. Of about 700,000 distinct CDR3 sequences in the sample, 12% to 15% are singletons; the top ten hold about 3.6%. The sample consisted of memory CD4+ T cells from blood. These receptors came from a female donor in good health, serving as a healthy control.

This clonotype was detected a few times. This chain uses TRBV28 with TRBJ1-4, with unresolved D. The CDR3 loop spans 13 amino acids. Germline V gene sequence: CDR1 MDHEN, CDR2 SYDVKM. The ends were cut back, 1 base at V and 7 bases at J, with 7 bases in the middle. CDR3 sequence (DNA): TGTGCCAGCAGTTTATTATCCGGTGAAAAACTGTTTTTT. The encoded protein is CASSLLSGEKLFF.

This rearrangement joins TRBV4-2 to TRBJ2-2, with D maybe TRBD2 (6 bases). The CDR3 extends over 17 amino acids. Germline V gene sequence: CDR1 LGHNA, CDR2 YNFKEQ. Trimming took off 3 bases at V and 4 bases at J, with 18 bases between the two ends. CDR3 residues: CASSHPFGGTLTGELFF. The CDR3 coding sequence is TGTGCCAGCAGCCATCCGTTCGGAGGGACCCTCACCGGGGAGCTGTTTTTT.

CDR3 in DNA: TGTGCCAGCAGCTGGGGGACTAGCGGGAGATCAGGCGAGCAGTACTTC. It encodes CASSWGTSGRSGEQYF. The V and J genes are TRBV5-4 and TRBJ2-7, with 14 bases fitting TRBD2. CDR1 SGHNT and CDR2 YYREEE come from the germline V gene (reference sequence). CDR3 size: 16 residues. Trimming removed 3 bases from V and 6 bases from J; junction bases left unmatched: 8.

This clonotype was counted between two and nine times. The chain is built from TRBV12-3 or TRBV12-4 and TRBJ2-1, with 14 positions matching TRBD2. With 5 bases clipped from V and 8 bases from J, the junction kept 8 bases outside the gene matches. CDR3 size: 16 residues. For the CDR3, the DNA is TGTGCCAGCAGTATCCGACTAGCGGGGGGGCTCGATGAGCAGTTCTTC. Amino acid sequence: CASSIRLAGGLDEQFF.

The rearrangement uses TRBV11-2 and TRBJ2-5; no definite D call. CDR1 SGHAT and CDR2 FQNNGV come from the germline V gene. Trimming shortened V by 5 bases and J by 6 bases, and 7 bases separated the two germline ends. The CDR3 extends over 11 amino acids. The CDR3 region is CASSHDQTQYF. The CDR3 DNA sequence: TGTGCCAGCAGCCACGATCAGACCCAGTACTTC.

This clonotype was counted ten times or more. The genes are TRBV20-1 and TRBJ1-5; D uncertain. Germline CDR1 is DFQATT and CDR2 is SNEGSKA (reference sequence). The V and J ends lost 8 bases and 2 bases respectively, with 16 bases between them. The CDR3 extends over 14 amino acids. The CDR3 DNA follows: TGCAGTTCTGGACTCTCACCTGGCAATCAGCCCCAGCATTTT. It yields the protein CSSGLSPGNQPQHF.

V gene TRBV24-1 combines with J gene TRBJ2-1; D unclear. Trimming pared 4 bases from V and 3 bases from J, leaving 12 bases between. The CDR3 is 15 residues long. Germline V gene data show CDR1 as KGHDR and CDR2 as SFDVKD. The DNA of the CDR3 is TGTGCCACCAGTGACGGTGGAGACCACTACAATGAGCAGTTCTTC. This sequence encodes CATSDGGDHYNEQFF.

There are a few counts of this clonotype. This chain links TRBV11-2 with TRBJ2-1, with TRBD1 matching over 8 bases. The CDR3 has 13 residues. Germline V gene data show CDR1 as SGHAT and CDR2 as FQNNGV. V shed 3 bases and J 9 bases; nucleotides not matched to a gene: 4. DNA for the CDR3: TGTGCCAGCAGCTTCCAGGGGGCGGGTGAGCAGTTCTTC. Protein sequence: CASSFQGAGEQFF.

Of note for this clonotype: This may come from a read error, since a much larger clone is one base off. The conserved phenylalanine or tryptophan normally closing the CDR3 is absent here, so this likely arose from a read error. The V gene is TRBV15, the J gene TRBJ2-7; 7 nucleotides align to TRBD1. CDR1 is LNHNV and CDR2 is YYDKDF in the germline V gene (reference sequence). After removal of 4 bases from V and 2 bases from J, the junction contained 5 bases not matched to a gene. This CDR3 spans 14 amino acids. In DNA, the CDR3 is TGTGCCACCAGCACCTACAGGGGTGCCTACGAGCAGTACTTA. This translates into CATSTYRGAYEQYL.

In regard to this clonotype: A read error may be the cause here, since a much bigger clone is one base away. V gene TRBV7-2 combines with J gene TRBJ2-7, with D perhaps TRBD1 or TRBD2 (5 bases each). V shed 0 bases and J shed 2 bases, with 11 bases lying between them. The CDR3 has 15 amino acids. Germline CDR1 and CDR2: SGHTA and FQGNSA. The CDR3 sequence is CASSLAPGSPYEQYF. The CDR3 coding sequence is TGTGCCAGCAGCTTAGCCCCAGGGAGCCCCTACGAGCAGTACTTC.

This clonotype has more than one count but fewer than ten. The V gene is TRBV5-5, the J gene TRBJ2-3; the match to TRBD2 covers 8 bases. In germline, CDR1 is SGHKS, CDR2 YYEKEE (reference sequence). The CDR3 length is 15 residues. V trimming: 2 bases; J trimming: 5 bases; junction bases outside the gene matches: 7. In DNA, the CDR3 is TGTGCCAGCAGCTTAGCGGGAGTAGAGATAGATACGCAGTATTTT. Protein: CASSLAGVEIDTQYF.

The V call is TRBV7-6, the J call TRBJ2-1; TRBD2 might be the D (6 bases). The CDR3 has 14 residues. Germline V gene lookup returns CDR1 SGHVS and CDR2 FNYEAQ. V was clipped by 7 bases and J by 5 bases, with 15 bases between them. The CDR3 DNA reads as TGTGCCAGCACCTCGACTAGAATAGACAATGAGCAGTTCTTC. Its protein product is CASTSTRIDNEQFF.

This rearrangement joins TRBV12-3 or TRBV12-4 to TRBJ2-7; D remains ambiguous. Trimming stripped 5 bases from V and 3 bases from J, with 11 bases between. The CDR3 consists of 13 residues. Here the CDR3 reads CASSPSQVYEQYF. CDR3 coding DNA: TGTGCCAGCAGTCCTTCCCAGGTCTACGAGCAGTACTTC.

V is TRBV6-2 or TRBV6-3 and J is TRBJ2-1; 9 bases align to TRBD1. The CDR3 runs 15 residues. The ends lost 6 bases at V and 8 bases at J; junction bases unmatched: 11. CDR1 MNHEY and CDR2 SVGEGT come from the germline V gene. CDR3 amino acids: CASSKPGTGLYEQFF. As DNA, the CDR3 is TGTGCCAGCAGCAAGCCCGGGACAGGGTTATATGAGCAGTTCTTC.

The chain uses TRBV12-3 or TRBV12-4 and TRBJ2-2; a weak D match, TRBD1 (5 bases). The V gene lost 6 bases and the J gene lost 4 bases, with 12 bases spanning the gap. The length of the CDR3 is 14 residues. The CDR3 DNA is TGTGCCAGCAGGAACAGGATGTCCACCGGGGAGCTGTTTTTT. This gives the protein CASRNRMSTGELFF.

This clonotype has ten or more counts. The CDR3 loop is CAISLGGGPDTQYF. The CDR3 coding sequence is TGTGCCATCAGTCTTGGGGGGGGGCCAGATACGCAGTATTTT. The chain uses TRBV10-3 and TRBJ2-3; a weak D match, TRBD2 (7 bases). V was trimmed by 5 bases and J by 4 bases, leaving 13 bases between them. Germline V CDR1 and CDR2: ENHRY, SYGVKD. The CDR3 sequence is 14 residues long.

The CDR3 DNA reads as TGCGCCAGCAGCCAAGATCGCGGGGGGCGAGCCGGGGAGCTGTTTTTT. It codes for CASSQDRGGRAGELFF. The chain uses TRBV4-3 and TRBJ2-2; 8 bases align to TRBD2. Germline assignment: CDR1 LGHNA and CDR2 YSLEER. The CDR3 is 16 amino acids. V was clipped by 0 bases and J by 6 bases; unmatched bases: 6.

The J gene is TRBJ1-1, the V gene TRBV12-2. TRBV12-2 is a documented pseudogene. This CDR3 has 12 amino acids. CDR3 sequence: CASRLDRGVAFF. The CDR3 DNA reads as TGTGCAAGTCGCTTAGACCGCGGAGTAGCTTTCTTT.

V usage is TRBV5-8 and J usage is TRBJ2-1, with 10 positions matching TRBD2. Looked up from germline, CDR1 is SGHTS and CDR2 is YDEGEE. The CDR3 sequence is 18 residues long. J gave up 0 bases and V 1 base, and 7 bases lay outside the gene matches. The CDR3 region has the DNA TGTGCCAGCAGCTTGTCACTAGCGGGAATAAGCTCCTACAATGAGCAGTTCTTC. It yields the protein CASSLSLAGISSYNEQFF.

This clonotype came up a few times. V gene TRBV6-5 combines with J gene TRBJ1-1; D is uncertain. Germline CDR1 is MNHEY and CDR2 is SVGAGI. V was shortened by 0 bases and J by 6 bases, with 11 bases between the two germline ends. The CDR3 is 14 amino acids. The CDR3 protein is CASSYSNIGSEAFF. The CDR3 DNA sequence: TGTGCCAGCAGTTACTCTAACATAGGATCTGAAGCTTTCTTT.

The chain is built from TRBV29-1 and TRBJ1-5; the D gene is possibly TRBD1 (6 bases). The CDR3 length is 16 residues. V shed 6 bases and J shed 2 bases, with 20 bases lying between them. Germline-derived CDR1 and CDR2 are SQVTM and ANQGSEA. This CDR3 reads CSVLFERTAGNQPQHF. The CDR3, as DNA: TGCAGCGTCCTCTTTGAAAGGACAGCTGGCAATCAGCCCCAGCATTTT.

This clonotype appeared a few times. This rearrangement joins TRBV6-5 to TRBJ1-2; tentative D call: TRBD1 (5 bases). Trimming cost V 6 bases and J 0 bases, with 20 bases left between them. Germline loops: CDR1 MNHEY, CDR2 SVGAGI. The CDR3 has 17 residues. CDR3 in amino acids: CASSVVGRGSTNYGYTF. DNA for the CDR3: TGTGCCAGCAGCGTGGTGGGGAGGGGAAGTACTAACTATGGCTACACCTTC.

The rearrangement uses TRBV6-1 and TRBJ1-5, with no clear D. Germline loops: CDR1 MNHNS, CDR2 SASEGT. V shed 1 base and J shed 6 bases, with 7 bases lying between them. The CDR3 runs to 13 residues. CDR3: CASSEVTSQPQHF. The CDR3 coding sequence is TGTGCCAGCAGTGAAGTGACCTCTCAGCCCCAGCATTTT.

This rearrangement joins TRBV10-3 to TRBJ1-2, with 10 bases identical to TRBD1. CDR1 and CDR2 from the germline V gene are ENHRY and SYGVKD. This CDR3 region has 16 residues. Trimming removed 0 bases from V and 4 bases from J; junction bases left unmatched: 5. The CDR3 DNA sequence: TGTGCCATCAGTGAGTCGGGGGACAGGGGCGCCTATGGCTACACCTTC. Its protein is CAISESGDRGAYGYTF.

This clonotype has more than one count but fewer than ten. The rearrangement joins TRBV11-2 to TRBJ2-1; D not resolved. Germline CDR1 reads SGHAT; CDR2 reads FQNNGV. CDR3 length: 12 amino acids. V gave up 6 bases and J gave up 6 bases, with 9 bases separating them. CDR3 region: CASRASFNEQFF. The CDR3 DNA sequence: TGTGCCAGCAGGGCTAGTTTCAATGAGCAGTTCTTC.

This clonotype was seen ten or more times. The rearrangement uses TRBV10-3 and TRBJ1-2; no clear D. Germline V gene data show CDR1 as ENHRY and CDR2 as SYGVKD. Trimming cost V 10 bases and J 8 bases, with 14 bases left between them. This CDR3 comprises 11 residues. Here the CDR3 DNA reads TGTGCCACCTGGGGAGGGTACGGCTACACCTTC. Encoded protein: CATWGGYGYTF.

This chain connects TRBV7-8 to TRBJ2-1, with 8 bases identical to TRBD2. V trimming: 8 bases; J trimming: 0 bases; junction bases outside the gene matches: 3. Germline lookup yields CDR1 SGHVS and CDR2 FQNEAQ. This CDR3 is built from 14 residues. For the CDR3, the DNA is TGTGCCAGCTGGCTAGCGGGCTCCTACAATGAGCAGTTCTTC. Amino acids: CASWLAGSYNEQFF.

This clonotype turned up a few times. J is TRBJ2-1 and V is TRBV5-1; 7 nucleotides match TRBD1. CDR1 and CDR2 (germline): SGHRS, YFSETQ. The junction had 7 bases not matched to a gene; V was cut back by 3 bases and J by 4 bases. The CDR3 runs to 15 residues. DNA of the CDR3: TGCGCCAGCAGCTCTAATCCGGGACAGTACAATGAGCAGTTCTTC. This encodes CASSSNPGQYNEQFF.

This clonotype was detected only a few times. V is TRBV10-3 and J is TRBJ2-5; D not resolved. Trimming shortened V by 1 base and J by 1 base, and 7 bases separated the two germline ends. The length of the CDR3 is 14 residues. The germline V gene has CDR1 ENHRY and CDR2 SYGVKD. In DNA, the CDR3 is TGTGCCATCAGTGAGTTTCAGATCCAAGAGACCCAGTACTTC. Translation: CAISEFQIQETQYF.

The table lists this clonotype with many counts. In DNA, the CDR3 is TGTGCCAGCAGCTTCCAAGAGTTCACTAGCGGGTGGGGGCATACGCAGTATTTT. Protein product: CASSFQEFTSGWGHTQYF. J is TRBJ2-3 and V is TRBV7-8; 9 nucleotides agree with TRBD2. Unmatched junction bases numbered 17, after V lost 3 bases and J lost 7 bases. The germline CDR1 and CDR2 sequences are SGHVS and FQNEAQ. The CDR3 loop spans 18 amino acids.